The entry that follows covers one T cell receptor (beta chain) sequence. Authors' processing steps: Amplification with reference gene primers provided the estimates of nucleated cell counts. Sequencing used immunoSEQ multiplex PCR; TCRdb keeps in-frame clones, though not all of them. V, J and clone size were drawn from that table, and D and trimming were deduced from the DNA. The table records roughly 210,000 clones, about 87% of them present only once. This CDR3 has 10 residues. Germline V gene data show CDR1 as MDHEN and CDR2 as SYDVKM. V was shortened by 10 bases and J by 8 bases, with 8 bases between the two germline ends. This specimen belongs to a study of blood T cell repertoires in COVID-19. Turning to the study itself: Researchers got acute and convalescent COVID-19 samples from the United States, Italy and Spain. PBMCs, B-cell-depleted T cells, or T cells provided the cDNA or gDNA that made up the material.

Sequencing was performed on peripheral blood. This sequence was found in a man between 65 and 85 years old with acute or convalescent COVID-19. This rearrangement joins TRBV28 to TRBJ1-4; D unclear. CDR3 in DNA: TGTGCCACCGAACACGAAAAACTGTTTTTT. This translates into CATEHEKLFF.